This paragraph covers one T cell receptor (beta chain) sequence. The sample has other DNA sequences that encode this CDR3 too. Enrolment of Seattle patients took place during active infection, and they were followed longitudinally. As originally analysed: Nucleated cell counts were estimated from reference gene primer amplification. The protocol was immunoSEQ multiplex PCR, while the TCRdb copy is restricted to in-frame clones and leaves out a portion. V, J and clone size were drawn from that table, and D and trimming were deduced from the DNA. The data hold roughly 380,000 clones, with about 88% observed a single time. This entry belongs to a study of blood T cell repertoires in COVID-19. Overall study context: The United States, Italy and Spain were the sources of the acute and convalescent COVID-19 samples. PBMCs, B-cell-depleted T cells, or T cells were the source of the cDNA or gDNA that made up the material.

V shed 4 bases and J 2 bases; nucleotides not matched to a gene: 1. Germline CDR1 and CDR2: ENHRY and SYGVKD. This CDR3 contains 14 residues. The sequenced material came from peripheral blood. This sequence joins TRBV10-3 and TRBJ2-3; 9 bases map to TRBD1. This TCR derives from a woman in her forties with COVID-19, enrolled during active disease. The CDR3 nucleotides read TGTGCCATCAGTGGGACAGGGGTCACAGATACGCAGTATTTT. Its protein product is CAISGTGVTDTQYF.